This T cell receptor (beta chain) derives from a study of blood T cell repertoires in COVID-19. Trimming removed 5 bases from V and 2 bases from J, with 13 bases in between. Looked up from germline, CDR1 is SGHTA and CDR2 is FQGTGA. The CDR3 consists of 15 residues. Libraries were prepared by immunoSEQ multiplex PCR; TCRdb keeps only in-frame clonotypes and omits some of them. The sample lists 70,000 to 95,000 clones, around four fifths seen once, with about 15% in the top ten. The receptor was isolated from a human donor in a cohort sampled during active COVID-19. Sequencing was carried out using peripheral blood. The genes are TRBV7-3 and TRBJ2-1, with D maybe TRBD2 (6 bases). Written as DNA, the CDR3 is TGTGCCAGCAGCCCTTTGGCGGGACCCTACAATGAGCAGTTCTTC. Protein sequence: CASSPLAGPYNEQFF.